Each of the 30 T cell receptor beta chains below was sequenced from the same sample in a study of neurological immune-mediated disorders. Noted time point: technical triplicate 3. TCRdb itself ran the 5' RACE reads through MiXCR, one entry per CDR3 protein. The table has around 47,000 distinct CDR3 sequences, 20% to 25% seen once. The material sequenced was PBMCs. All receptors derive from a man between 60 and 75 years old with HTLV-1-associated myelopathy (HAM/TSP).

The chain carries TRBV6-1 and TRBJ2-1; possible D gene TRBD2, 6 bases. V lost 2 bases to trimming and J lost 3 bases, with 17 bases between them. The CDR3 contains 17 residues. Germline V CDR1 and CDR2: MNHNS, SASEGT. CDR3: CASSERGLPVHYNEQFF. The CDR3 DNA follows: TGTGCCAGCAGTGAAAGGGGACTGCCCGTCCACTACAATGAGCAGTTCTTC.

By share, this clonotype counts as medium-sized. The CDR3: CASSLDSQQETQYF. As DNA, the CDR3 is TGCGCCAGCAGCTTGGACTCCCAGCAAGAGACCCAGTACTTC. This chain connects TRBV5-1 to TRBJ2-5, with D unresolved. CDR1 is SGHRS, CDR2 YFSETQ, per germline. The CDR3 extends over 14 amino acids. Trimming took 0 bases from V and 2 from J, leaving 8 bases between them.

This clonotype was recorded at least ten times. The CDR3 DNA reads as TGCAGTGCTAGATACAAAACCCAACTAGCGGAGGAGAGGTCCTACAATGAGCAGTTCTTC. Translated: CSARYKTQLAEERSYNEQFF. The rearrangement links TRBV20-1 to TRBJ2-1, with 8 bases that match TRBD2. Germline CDR1 and CDR2: DFQATT and SNEGSKA (reference sequence). The CDR3 runs 20 residues. The junction had 19 bases not matched to a gene; V was cut back by 2 bases and J by 1 base.

This clonotype was picked up many times. CDR3: CASSLGVAGGYNEQFF. The CDR3 coding sequence is TGTGCCAGCAGCTTAGGGGTAGCGGGGGGCTACAATGAGCAGTTCTTC. The chain joins TRBV7-6 to TRBJ2-1, with 10 bases identical to TRBD2. The CDR3 has 16 residues. V dropped 1 base and J dropped 3; count of bases not matched to a gene: 3. Germline V lookup: CDR1 SGHVS, CDR2 FNYEAQ. Filled out from reference TRBV7-6 and TRBJ2-1, the complete variable domain reads GAGVSQSPRYKVTKRGQDVALRCDPISGHVSLYWYRQALGQGPEFLTYFNYEAQQDKSGLPNDRFSAERPEGSISTLTIQRTEQRDSAMYRCASSLGVAGGYNEQFFGPGTRLTVL.

This clonotype was seen repeatedly, ten times or more. The chain couples TRBV6-5 to TRBJ2-2, with D possibly being TRBD1 or TRBD2 (5 bases each). The CDR3 has 15 amino acids. V lost 2 bases and J lost 4, with 11 bases in between. Germline values: CDR1 MNHEY, CDR2 SVGAGI. This chain's CDR3 is CASSYGTGSTGELFF. The DNA of the CDR3 is TGTGCCAGCAGTTACGGGACGGGTAGCACCGGGGAGCTGTTTTTT.

This clonotype was counted many times. This chain links TRBV29-1 with TRBJ2-1; 7 bases fit TRBD1. V gave up 7 bases and J gave up 5 bases; unmatched junction bases: 5. This CDR3 comprises 12 residues. Germline assignment: CDR1 SQVTM and CDR2 ANQGSEA. CDR3 region: CSARGQHNEQFF. CDR3 DNA sequence: TGCAGCGCCCGGGGACAGCACAATGAGCAGTTCTTC.

This clonotype has ten or more counts. This chain uses TRBV5-5 with TRBJ1-2; TRBD1 agrees at 9 bases. V was clipped by 6 bases and J by 2 bases; unmatched bases: 5. CDR1 is SGHKS, CDR2 YYEKEE, per germline (reference sequence). This CDR3 has 14 residues. Here the CDR3 DNA reads TGTGCCAGCACTTTACAGGGGGCGAACTATGGCTACACCTTC. Its translation: CASTLQGANYGYTF. Complete variable domain (other parts from reference TRBV5-5 and TRBJ1-2): DAGVTQSPTHLIKTRGQQVTLRCSPISGHKSVSWYQQVLGQGPQFIFQYYEKEERGRGNFPDRFSARQFPNYSSELNVNALLLGDSALYLCASTLQGANYGYTFGSGTRLTVV.

There are many counts of this clonotype. The chain is built from TRBV7-9 and TRBJ1-2; perhaps TRBD1 as D (5 bases). The CDR3 is 16 residues long. Germline V lookup: CDR1 SEHNR, CDR2 FQNEAQ (reference sequence). Trimming shortened V by 5 bases and J by 8 bases, and 24 bases separated the two germline ends. CDR3: CASSPPLGEGERGYTF. The CDR3 region has the DNA TGTGCCAGCAGCCCGCCGTTAGGGGAAGGGGAAAGAGGCTACACCTTC.

The chain uses TRBV6-1 and TRBJ2-5; D not certain. This CDR3 has 10 amino acids. The germline V gene encodes CDR1 MNHNS and CDR2 SASEGT. V was cut by 8 bases and J by 2 bases, with 3 bases left in between. The CDR3 region is CASYQETQYF. In nucleotides, the CDR3 is TGTGCCAGCTATCAAGAGACCCAGTACTTC.

V and J are TRBV29-1 and TRBJ2-4; D may correspond to TRBD1 or TRBD2 (6 bases each). Germline V CDR1 and CDR2: SQVTM, ANQGSEA. V was pared by 2 bases and J by 9 bases, with 26 bases between. The CDR3 consists of 17 residues. CDR3: CSVEPQGWGVLGRIQYF. CDR3 nucleotides: TGCAGCGTTGAACCGCAGGGGTGGGGGGTCCTAGGGCGCATTCAGTACTTC.

This clonotype was observed at least ten times. Here the CDR3 reads CASFPFGGPTDTQYF. The CDR3 region has the DNA TGCGCCAGCTTCCCATTTGGGGGCCCCACAGATACGCAGTATTTT. The genes are TRBV5-1 and TRBJ2-3, with TRBD1 as a possible D gene (6 bases). Germline V lookup: CDR1 SGHRS, CDR2 YFSETQ. The CDR3 is 15 amino acids. V was shortened by 7 bases and J by 2 bases, with 17 bases between the two germline ends. The full variable domain, its missing parts supplied by reference TRBV5-1 and TRBJ2-3, is KAGVTQTPRYLIKTRGQQVTLSCSPISGHRSVSWYQQTPGQGLQFLFEYFSETQRNKGNFPGRFSGRQFSNSRSEMNVSTLELGDSALYLCASFPFGGPTDTQYFGPGTRLTVL.

The CDR3 is CAIRAGTNQVVDTQYF. The DNA of the CDR3 is TGTGCCATCAGGGCCGGGACTAATCAGGTTGTTGATACGCAGTATTTT. V usage is TRBV10-3 and J usage is TRBJ2-3; TRBD2 matches at 7 bases. The CDR3 has 16 amino acids. In germline, CDR1 is ENHRY, CDR2 SYGVKD. J lost 6 bases, V lost 6 bases, and 15 bases had no gene match.

This clonotype has a count of ten or more. The V gene is TRBV6-5, the J gene TRBJ2-7; tentative D call: TRBD2 (5 bases). This CDR3 comprises 11 residues. The germline V and J ends were trimmed by 2 bases and 9 bases, with 8 bases remaining between them. CDR1 MNHEY and CDR2 SVGAGI come from the germline V gene. CDR3 in DNA: TGTGCCAGCAGTTACAAAGGGAGGCAGTACTTC. Protein product: CASSYKGRQYF.

This clonotype was observed at least ten times. The chain links TRBV5-1 to TRBJ1-2; tentative D call: TRBD1 (5 bases). The length of the CDR3 is 11 residues. Germline V CDR1 and CDR2: SGHRS, YFSETQ. The V and J ends lost 3 bases and 6 bases respectively, with 6 bases between them. CDR3 amino acids: CASSSGHGYTF. CDR3 in DNA: TGCGCCAGCAGCTCGGGACATGGCTACACCTTC.

This clonotype is medium-sized (0.01 to 0.1%) in the sample. The V and J genes are TRBV20-1 and TRBJ2-5; D may be TRBD2 (5 bases). This CDR3 has 14 residues. V lost 0 bases to trimming and J lost 7 bases, with 15 bases between them. Germline V gives CDR1 DFQATT, CDR2 SNEGSKA (reference sequence). In DNA, the CDR3 is TGCAGTGCTAGAGATTGGTCCTCAGAGGGGACCCAGTACTTC. It yields the protein CSARDWSSEGTQYF.

The table lists this clonotype with many counts. This chain connects TRBV20-1 to TRBJ1-5; D gene ambiguous. This CDR3 has 12 residues. The V gene's germline CDR1 is DFQATT and CDR2 SNEGSKA (reference sequence). V lost 2 bases to trimming and J lost 0 bases, with 2 bases between them. DNA for the CDR3: TGCAGTGCTAGAAATAGCAATCAGCCCCAGCATTTT. It yields the protein CSARNSNQPQHF.

This clonotype appeared many times. The chain has TRBV29-1 and TRBJ2-5; D might be TRBD1 (6 bases). Per germline, CDR1 SQVTM and CDR2 ANQGSEA. This CDR3 contains 13 residues. The V end lost 7 bases, the J end lost 1 base, and 13 bases lay between the germline ends. CDR3 sequence reads: CSAITGFQETQYF. DNA for the CDR3: TGCAGCGCCATCACAGGGTTCCAAGAGACCCAGTACTTC.

The genes are TRBV6-2 or TRBV6-3 and TRBJ2-5, with a possible D match to TRBD2 (5 bases). This CDR3 has 14 amino acids. Trimming pared 6 bases from V and 5 bases from J, leaving 16 bases between. The germline CDR1 and CDR2 sequences are MNHEY and SVGEGT. CDR3 sequence (DNA): TGTGCCAGCAGCCACCGTAGCGCATTGGAGACCCAGTACTTC. Its translation is CASSHRSALETQYF.

The chain joins TRBV4-1 to TRBJ2-7; D gene unclear. V gave up 3 bases and J gave up 7 bases, with 16 bases separating them. The CDR3 consists of 14 residues. Germline CDR1 MGHRA, CDR2 YSYEKL. As DNA, the CDR3 is TGCGCCAGCAGCCACCCCAGGCGCTTACGGGAGCAGTACTTC. This encodes CASSHPRRLREQYF.

This clonotype occurred many times. V usage is TRBV12-3 or TRBV12-4 and J usage is TRBJ1-1, with D hard to call. Trimming took off 1 base at V and 1 base at J, with 7 bases between the two ends. The CDR3 runs 14 residues. DNA of the CDR3: TGTGCCAGCAGTTTAGGAGCGGCGAACACTGAAGCTTTCTTT. This translates into CASSLGAANTEAFF.

A single count supports this clonotype. The chain uses TRBV29-1 and TRBJ1-5; TRBD1 is a possible D gene (5 bases). V dropped 7 bases and J dropped 7 bases, with 14 bases sitting between them. Per the germline V gene, CDR1 is SQVTM and CDR2 is ANQGSEA. The length of the CDR3 is 12 residues. CDR3 protein: CSGLAGGQPQHF. CDR3 bases: TGCAGCGGCCTGGCTGGGGGGCAGCCCCAGCATTTT.

In its sample, this clonotype was seen a few times. The V call is TRBV5-1, the J call TRBJ1-6; D gene uncertain. V lost 3 bases and J lost 8, with 12 bases in between. The CDR3 has 14 residues. Germline V gene lookup returns CDR1 SGHRS and CDR2 YFSETQ. The CDR3 is CASSSAIEDSPLHF. In DNA, the CDR3 is TGCGCCAGCAGCTCGGCCATCGAGGATTCACCCCTCCACTTT. Full variable domain (missing parts from reference TRBV5-1 and TRBJ1-6): KAGVTQTPRYLIKTRGQQVTLSCSPISGHRSVSWYQQTPGQGLQFLFEYFSETQRNKGNFPGRFSGRQFSNSRSEMNVSTLELGDSALYLCASSSAIEDSPLHFGNGTRLTVT.

This clonotype was recorded at least ten times. The rearrangement uses TRBV11-2 and TRBJ1-3; no clear D. This CDR3 has 14 residues. With 3 bases removed from V and 1 base from J, the gap between germline ends came to 7 bases. Germline loops: CDR1 SGHAT, CDR2 FQNNGV. The CDR3 sequence is CASSFAGSGNTIYF. The CDR3 nucleotides read TGTGCCAGCAGCTTCGCAGGTTCTGGAAACACCATATATTTT.

This clonotype appeared many times. The chain is built from TRBV29-1 and TRBJ2-7; TRBD1 matches at 7 bases. Germline values: CDR1 SQVTM, CDR2 ANQGSEA. With 4 bases clipped from V and 2 bases from J, the junction kept 2 bases outside the gene matches. The CDR3 covers 12 residues. The CDR3 nucleotides read TGCAGCGTTGCCGACAGGGCCTACGAGCAGTACTTC. This sequence encodes CSVADRAYEQYF.

This clonotype was counted at least ten times. The gene calls are TRBV6-5 and TRBJ2-1; D perhaps matches TRBD2 (5 bases). V lost 0 bases and J lost 9, with 18 bases in between. The CDR3 is 16 residues long. CDR1 is MNHEY, CDR2 SVGAGI, per germline. The CDR3 DNA sequence: TGTGCCAGCAGTTACTCCGTGGACTCCCTTGCCGGTGAGCAGTTCTTC. Its protein is CASSYSVDSLAGEQFF.

In this sample, this clonotype turned up many times. The chain is built from TRBV29-1 and TRBJ2-7; TRBD1 might be the D (6 bases). Trimming removed 6 bases at V and 2 bases at J, with 8 bases between. Germline V lookup: CDR1 SQVTM, CDR2 ANQGSEA. There are 11 residues in the CDR3. CDR3 amino acids: CSVRQAYEQYF. Here the CDR3 DNA reads TGCAGCGTGCGACAGGCCTACGAGCAGTACTTC.

This clonotype appeared many times. The rearrangement joins TRBV7-9 to TRBJ2-7, with a weak D call TRBD1 (7 bases). Trimming took 3 bases from V and 8 from J, leaving 14 bases between them. Germline V gives CDR1 SEHNR, CDR2 FQNEAQ (reference sequence). CDR3 length: 13 amino acids. The CDR3, as DNA: TGTGCCAGCAGCTTCCCAGGGGGGCCCAAGCAGTACTTC. It encodes CASSFPGGPKQYF. The whole variable domain, filled in from reference TRBV7-9 and TRBJ2-7, reads DTGVSQNPRHKITKRGQNVTFRCDPISEHNRLYWYRQTLGQGPEFLTYFQNEAQLEKSRLLSDRFSAERPKGSFSTLEIQRTEQGDSAMYLCASSFPGGPKQYFGPGTRLTVT.

The chain uses TRBV5-1 and TRBJ1-6; D not certain. This CDR3 region has 13 residues. V was shortened by 7 bases and J by 10 bases, with 15 bases between the two germline ends. Per germline, CDR1 SGHRS and CDR2 YFSETQ. The CDR3 sequence: CASCVAGSSPLHF. Here the CDR3 DNA reads TGCGCCAGCTGCGTGGCTGGAAGCTCACCCCTCCACTTT.

In its sample, this clonotype was seen many times. The rearrangement uses TRBV20-1 and TRBJ1-1, with D perhaps TRBD1 (5 bases). This CDR3 comprises 13 residues. CDR1 and CDR2 (germline): DFQATT, SNEGSKA (reference sequence). CDR3 amino acids: CSVTPGLNTEAFF. CDR3 DNA: TGCAGCGTGACGCCGGGACTGAACACTGAAGCTTTCTTT.

This clonotype was detected many times. V usage is TRBV29-1 and J usage is TRBJ2-3; D ambiguous. Germline lookup yields CDR1 SQVTM and CDR2 ANQGSEA. The germline V and J ends were trimmed by 3 bases and 7 bases, with 8 bases remaining between them. The CDR3 is 11 residues long. CDR3 coding DNA: TGCAGCGTTGATCCCCTGTATACGCAGTATTTT. This gives the protein CSVDPLYTQYF.